This T cell receptor beta chain emerged from a study of blood T cell repertoires in COVID-19. Whole-study context: Donors in the United States, Italy and Spain gave samples during acute or convalescent COVID-19. Nucleic acid was either cDNA or gDNA, and it came from T cells, B-cell-depleted T cells, or PBMCs.

Generated by immunoSEQ multiplex PCR, the TCRdb table keeps only in-frame clones and is missing some. This table has 35,000 to 55,000 clones, 87% appearing once. The origin of this receptor is a human donor in a cohort sampled during active COVID-19. The sequenced sample consisted of peripheral blood.

CDR3 protein: CASSTRDREGNEQFF. DNA for the CDR3: TGTGCCAGCAGCACCCGGGACAGGGAAGGTAATGAGCAGTTCTTC. This sequence joins TRBV9 and TRBJ2-1; the match to TRBD1 covers 9 bases. V shed 4 bases, J shed 7 bases, and the junction held 9 bases outside the gene matches. The CDR3 consists of 15 residues. The V gene's germline CDR1 is SGDLS and CDR2 YYNGEE.